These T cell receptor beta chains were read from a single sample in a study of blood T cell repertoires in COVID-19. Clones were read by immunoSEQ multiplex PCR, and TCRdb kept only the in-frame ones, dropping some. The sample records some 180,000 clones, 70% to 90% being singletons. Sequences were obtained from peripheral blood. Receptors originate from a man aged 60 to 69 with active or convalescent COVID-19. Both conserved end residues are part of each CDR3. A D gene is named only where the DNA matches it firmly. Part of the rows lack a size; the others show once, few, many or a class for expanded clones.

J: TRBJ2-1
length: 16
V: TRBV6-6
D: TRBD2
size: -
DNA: TGTGCCAGCAGTTACTCCAGGGTAGGCGGGGGGTATGAGCAGTTCTTC
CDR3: CASSYSRVGGGYEQFF

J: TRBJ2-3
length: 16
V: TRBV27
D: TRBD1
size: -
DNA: TGTGCCAGCAGTCACCGGGACAGGGCTAGCACAGATACGCAGTATTTT
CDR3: CASSHRDRASTDTQYF

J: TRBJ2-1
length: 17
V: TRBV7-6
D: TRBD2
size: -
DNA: TGTGCCAGCAGCTTCGGAACACTAGCGGGGGTATACAATGAGCAGTTCTTC
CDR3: CASSFGTLAGVYNEQFF

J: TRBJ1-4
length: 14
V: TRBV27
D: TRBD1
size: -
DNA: TGTGCCAGCAGTTGGGACAGGGACGTTGAAAAACTGTTTTTT
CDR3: CASSWDRDVEKLFF

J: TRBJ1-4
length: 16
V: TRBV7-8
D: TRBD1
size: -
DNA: TGTGCCAGCAGGCAACAGCGACGGACAGGGATGGAAAAACTGTTTTTT
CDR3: CASRQQRRTGMEKLFF

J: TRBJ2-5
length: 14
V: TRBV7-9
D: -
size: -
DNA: TGTGCCAGCAGCTTCAGAGCGTCCCAAGAGACCCAGTACTTC
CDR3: CASSFRASQETQYF

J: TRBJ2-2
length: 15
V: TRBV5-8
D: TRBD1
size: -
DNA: TGTGCCAGCAGCCCTAGGACAGGGTTCACCGGGGAGCTGTTTTTT
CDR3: CASSPRTGFTGELFF

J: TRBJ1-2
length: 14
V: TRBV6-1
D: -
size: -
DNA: TGTGCCAGCAGTGAGCCTACAGGGATCTATGGCTACACCTTC
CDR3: CASSEPTGIYGYTF

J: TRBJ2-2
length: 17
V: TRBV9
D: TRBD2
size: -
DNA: TGTGCCAGCAGCGTAGATCTAGCGGGGGGCGGAACCGGGGAGCTGTTTTTT
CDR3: CASSVDLAGGGTGELFF

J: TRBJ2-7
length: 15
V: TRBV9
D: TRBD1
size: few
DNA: TGTGCCAGCAGCGTGACAGGGGATCCCTCCTACGAGCAGTACTTC
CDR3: CASSVTGDPSYEQYF

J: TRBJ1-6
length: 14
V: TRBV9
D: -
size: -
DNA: TGTGCCAGCAGCGCCCAGGGCGGGGAATCACCCCTCCACTTT
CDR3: CASSAQGGESPLHF

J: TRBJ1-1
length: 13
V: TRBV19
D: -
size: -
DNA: TGTGCCAGTAGTATAGATCAGGGCACTGAAGCTTTCTTT
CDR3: CASSIDQGTEAFF

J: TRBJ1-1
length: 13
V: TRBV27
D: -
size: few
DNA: TGTGCCAGCAGTTCAGAATGGAACACTGAAGCTTTCTTT
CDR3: CASSSEWNTEAFF

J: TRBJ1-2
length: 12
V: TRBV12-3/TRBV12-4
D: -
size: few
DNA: TGTGCCAGCAGGGTAGGGGGTCGTGGCTACACCTTC
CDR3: CASRVGGRGYTF

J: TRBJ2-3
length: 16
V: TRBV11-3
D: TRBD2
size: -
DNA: TGTGCCAGCAGCCCAGGACTAGCGGTAATCACAGATACGCAGTATTTT
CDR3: CASSPGLAVITDTQYF

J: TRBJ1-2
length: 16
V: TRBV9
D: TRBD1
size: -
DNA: TGTGCCAGCAGCCCACGACAGGGTGAAGCTAACTATGGCTACACCTTC
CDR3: CASSPRQGEANYGYTF

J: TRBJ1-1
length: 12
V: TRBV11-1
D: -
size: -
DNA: TGTGCCAGCAGCTTAGACCGAGCTGAAGCTTTCTTT
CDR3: CASSLDRAEAFF

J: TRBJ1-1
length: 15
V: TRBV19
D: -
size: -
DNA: TGTGCCAGTAGTATTTCTGGCGGCGGCAACACTGAAGCTTTCTTT
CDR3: CASSISGGGNTEAFF

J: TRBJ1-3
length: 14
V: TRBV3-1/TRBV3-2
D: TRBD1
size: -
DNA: TGTGCCAGCACGAGACAGGGGGCTAGAAACACCATATATTTT
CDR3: CASTRQGARNTIYF

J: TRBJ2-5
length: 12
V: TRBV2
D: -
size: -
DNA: TGTGCCAGCAGAGGACAGCAAGAGACCCAGTACTTC
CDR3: CASRGQQETQYF

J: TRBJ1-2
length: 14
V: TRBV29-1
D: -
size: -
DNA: TGCAGCTTTTGGGGGGGTGACTTCGGCTATGGCTACACCTTC
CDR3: CSFWGGDFGYGYTF

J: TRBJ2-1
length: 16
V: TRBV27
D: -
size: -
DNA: TGTGCCAGCAAATCGGCCTCCACGGGGAGATACAATGAGCAGTTCTTC
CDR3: CASKSASTGRYNEQFF

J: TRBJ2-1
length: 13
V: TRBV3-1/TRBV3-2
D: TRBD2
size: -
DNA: TGTGCCAGCAGCCCGAACGGGGGGAATGAGCAGTTCTTC
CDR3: CASSPNGGNEQFF

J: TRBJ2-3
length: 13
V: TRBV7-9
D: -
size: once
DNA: TGTGCCAGCAGCTTAGCGGCTGCAGATACGCAGTATTTT
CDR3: CASSLAAADTQYF

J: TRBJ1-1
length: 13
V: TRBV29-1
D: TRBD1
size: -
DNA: TGCAGCGTCGGGGACAGTCTTCCCTCAGGAGCTTTCTTT
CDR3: CSVGDSLPSGAFF

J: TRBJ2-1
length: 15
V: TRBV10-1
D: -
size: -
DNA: TGCGCCAGCAGTGCCTCAGGGCGTACCTACAATGAGCAGTTCTTC
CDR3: CASSASGRTYNEQFF

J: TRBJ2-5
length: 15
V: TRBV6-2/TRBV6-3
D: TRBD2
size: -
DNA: TGTGCCAGCAGTTACCTCGGGGGGGCGGGAGAGACCCAGTACTTC
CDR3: CASSYLGGAGETQYF

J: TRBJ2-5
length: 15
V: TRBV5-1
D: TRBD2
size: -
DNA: TGCGCCAGCAGTCACGGTAGCGGGGCAAAAGAGACCCAGTACTTC
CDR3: CASSHGSGAKETQYF

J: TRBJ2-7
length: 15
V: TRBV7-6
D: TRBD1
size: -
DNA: TGTGCCAGCAGCTTAAATCCGGGACAGGCCTACGAGCAGTACTTC
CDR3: CASSLNPGQAYEQYF

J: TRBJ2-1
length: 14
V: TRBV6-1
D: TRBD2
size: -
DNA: TGTGCCAGCAGTGAAAGCCGGGGGGGGAGTGAGCAGTTCTTC
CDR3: CASSESRGGSEQFF